These 2 T cell receptor beta chains originate from one sample sequenced in a study of OX40 agonist ivuxolimab in advanced cancers. Assay: immunoSEQ multiplex PCR; the TCRdb copy retains only in-frame clones and omits some. The sample has roughly 89,000 clones, over 80% seen once. The material sequenced was CD4+ or CD8+ T cells sorted from blood, taken in a trial of the OX40 agonist ivuxolimab. The receptors originated from an adult with an advanced solid tumor such as melanoma, head and neck, liver or kidney cancer.

This clone was seen a few times. This chain joins TRBV10-3 and TRBJ1-1, with 8 bases lining up with TRBD1. Germline V lookup: CDR1 ENHRY, CDR2 SYGVKD. There are 11 residues in the CDR3. V shed 6 bases and J 8 bases; nucleotides not matched to a gene: 2. This CDR3 is CAIRWDREAFF. CDR3 nucleotide sequence: TGTGCCATCAGATGGGACAGGGAAGCTTTCTTT.

In DNA form, the CDR3 reads TGTGCCAGCAGTCCCCGACTAGCGGGAGACCACGAGCAGTACTTC. Translation: CASSPRLAGDHEQYF. The chain couples TRBV6-5 to TRBJ2-7; 12 nucleotides align to TRBD2. V was pared by 5 bases and J by 5 bases, with 7 bases of the junction left unmatched. Germline CDR1 MNHEY, CDR2 SVGAGI. The CDR3 runs to 15 residues.